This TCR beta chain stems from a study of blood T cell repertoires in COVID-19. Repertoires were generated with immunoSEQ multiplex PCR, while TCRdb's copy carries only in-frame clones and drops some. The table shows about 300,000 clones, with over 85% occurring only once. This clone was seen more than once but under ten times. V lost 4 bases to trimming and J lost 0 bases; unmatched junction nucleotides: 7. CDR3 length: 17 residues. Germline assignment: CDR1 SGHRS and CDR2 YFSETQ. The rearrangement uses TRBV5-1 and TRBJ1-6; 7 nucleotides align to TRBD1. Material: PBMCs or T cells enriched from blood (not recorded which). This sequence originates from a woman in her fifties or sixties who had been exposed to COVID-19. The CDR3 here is CASSRDRESSYNSPLHF. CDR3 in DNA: TGCGCCAGCAGCCGGGACAGAGAGAGCTCCTATAATTCACCCCTCCACTTT.